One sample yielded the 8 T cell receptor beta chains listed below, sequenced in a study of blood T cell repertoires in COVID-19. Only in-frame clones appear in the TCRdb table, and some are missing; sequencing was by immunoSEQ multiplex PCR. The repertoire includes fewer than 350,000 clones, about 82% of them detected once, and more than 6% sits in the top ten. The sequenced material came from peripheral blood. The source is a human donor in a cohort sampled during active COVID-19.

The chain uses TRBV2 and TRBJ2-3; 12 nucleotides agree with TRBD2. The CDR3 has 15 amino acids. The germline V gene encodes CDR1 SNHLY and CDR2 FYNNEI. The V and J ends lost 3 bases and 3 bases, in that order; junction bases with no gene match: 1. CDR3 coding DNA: TGTGCCAGCAGTGACCTAGCGGGGGGGACAGATACGCAGTATTTT. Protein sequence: CASSDLAGGTDTQYF.

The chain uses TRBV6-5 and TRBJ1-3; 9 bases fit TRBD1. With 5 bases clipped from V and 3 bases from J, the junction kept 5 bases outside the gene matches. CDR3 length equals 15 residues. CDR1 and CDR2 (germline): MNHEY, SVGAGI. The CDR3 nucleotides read TGTGCCAGCAGTACTCAGGACAGGGGTGGAAACACCATATATTTT. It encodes CASSTQDRGGNTIYF.

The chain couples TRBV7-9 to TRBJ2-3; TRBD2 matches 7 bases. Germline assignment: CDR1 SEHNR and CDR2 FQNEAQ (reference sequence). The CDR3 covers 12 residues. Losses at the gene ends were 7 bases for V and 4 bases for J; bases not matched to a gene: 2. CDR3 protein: CASKGRADTQYF. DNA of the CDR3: TGTGCCAGCAAAGGGAGGGCAGATACGCAGTATTTT.

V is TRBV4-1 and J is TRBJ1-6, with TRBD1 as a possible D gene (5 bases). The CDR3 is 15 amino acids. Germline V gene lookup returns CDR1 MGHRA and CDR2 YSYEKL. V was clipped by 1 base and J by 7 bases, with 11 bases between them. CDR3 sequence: CASSQVRGLNSPLHF. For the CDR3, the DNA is TGCGCCAGCAGCCAAGTTAGGGGTTTGAATTCACCCCTCCACTTT.

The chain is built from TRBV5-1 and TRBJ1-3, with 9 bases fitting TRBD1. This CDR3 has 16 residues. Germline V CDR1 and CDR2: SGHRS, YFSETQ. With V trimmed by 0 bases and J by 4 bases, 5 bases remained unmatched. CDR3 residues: CASSLAGTGLGNTIYF. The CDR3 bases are TGCGCCAGCAGCTTGGCCGGGACAGGGTTGGGAAACACCATATATTTT.

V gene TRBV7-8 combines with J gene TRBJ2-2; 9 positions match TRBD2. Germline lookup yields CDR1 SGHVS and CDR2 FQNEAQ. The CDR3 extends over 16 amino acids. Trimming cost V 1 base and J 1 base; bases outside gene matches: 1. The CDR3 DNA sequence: TGTGCCAGCAGCTTAGAACTAGCGGGGAACACCGGGGAGCTGTTTTTT. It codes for CASSLELAGNTGELFF.

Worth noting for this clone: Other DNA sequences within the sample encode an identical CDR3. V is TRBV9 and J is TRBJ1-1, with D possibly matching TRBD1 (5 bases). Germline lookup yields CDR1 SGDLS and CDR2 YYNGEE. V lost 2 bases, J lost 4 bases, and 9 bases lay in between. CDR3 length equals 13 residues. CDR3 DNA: TGTGCCAGCAGCGTGGGGGGATCCACTGAAGCTTTCTTT. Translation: CASSVGGSTEAFF.

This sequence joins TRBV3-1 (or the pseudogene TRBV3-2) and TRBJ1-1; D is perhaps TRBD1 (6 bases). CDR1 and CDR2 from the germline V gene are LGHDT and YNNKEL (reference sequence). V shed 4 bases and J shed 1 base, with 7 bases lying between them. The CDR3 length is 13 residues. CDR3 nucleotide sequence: TGTGCCAGCAGCCGACAGGCGAACACTGAAGCTTTCTTT. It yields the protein CASSRQANTEAFF.